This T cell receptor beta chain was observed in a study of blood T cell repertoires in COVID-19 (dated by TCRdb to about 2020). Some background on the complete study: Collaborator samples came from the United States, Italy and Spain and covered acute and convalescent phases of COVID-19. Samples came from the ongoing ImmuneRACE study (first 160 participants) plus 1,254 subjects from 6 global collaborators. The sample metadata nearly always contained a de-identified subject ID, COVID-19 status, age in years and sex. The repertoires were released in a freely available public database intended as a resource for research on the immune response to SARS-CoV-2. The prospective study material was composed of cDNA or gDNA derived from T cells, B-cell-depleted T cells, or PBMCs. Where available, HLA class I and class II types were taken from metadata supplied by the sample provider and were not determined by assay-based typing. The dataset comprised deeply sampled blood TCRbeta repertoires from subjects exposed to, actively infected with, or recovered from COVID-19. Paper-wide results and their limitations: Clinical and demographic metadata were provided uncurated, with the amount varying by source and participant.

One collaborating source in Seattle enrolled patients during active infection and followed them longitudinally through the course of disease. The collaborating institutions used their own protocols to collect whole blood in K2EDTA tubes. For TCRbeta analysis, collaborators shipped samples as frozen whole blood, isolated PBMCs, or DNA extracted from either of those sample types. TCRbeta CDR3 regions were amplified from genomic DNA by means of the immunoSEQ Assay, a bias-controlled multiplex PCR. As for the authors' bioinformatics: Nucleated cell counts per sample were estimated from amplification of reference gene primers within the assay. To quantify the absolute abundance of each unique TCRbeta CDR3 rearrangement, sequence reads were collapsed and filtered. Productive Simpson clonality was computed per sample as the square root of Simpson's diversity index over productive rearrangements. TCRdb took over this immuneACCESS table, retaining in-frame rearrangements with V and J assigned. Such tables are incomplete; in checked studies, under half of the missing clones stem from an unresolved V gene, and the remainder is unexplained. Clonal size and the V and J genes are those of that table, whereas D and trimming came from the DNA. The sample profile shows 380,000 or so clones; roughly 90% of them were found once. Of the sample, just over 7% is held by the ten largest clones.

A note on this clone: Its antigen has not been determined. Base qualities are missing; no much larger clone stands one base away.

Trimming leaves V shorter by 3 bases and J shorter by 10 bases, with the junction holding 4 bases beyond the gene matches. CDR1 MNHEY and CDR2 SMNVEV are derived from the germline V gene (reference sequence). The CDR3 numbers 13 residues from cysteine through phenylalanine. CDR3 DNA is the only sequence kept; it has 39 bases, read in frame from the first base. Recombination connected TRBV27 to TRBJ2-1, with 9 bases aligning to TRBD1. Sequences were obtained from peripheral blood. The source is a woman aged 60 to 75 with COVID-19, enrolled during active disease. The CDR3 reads CASSFTGGQEQFF. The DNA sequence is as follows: TGTGCCAGCAGTTTCACAGGGGGCCAGGAGCAGTTCTTC.